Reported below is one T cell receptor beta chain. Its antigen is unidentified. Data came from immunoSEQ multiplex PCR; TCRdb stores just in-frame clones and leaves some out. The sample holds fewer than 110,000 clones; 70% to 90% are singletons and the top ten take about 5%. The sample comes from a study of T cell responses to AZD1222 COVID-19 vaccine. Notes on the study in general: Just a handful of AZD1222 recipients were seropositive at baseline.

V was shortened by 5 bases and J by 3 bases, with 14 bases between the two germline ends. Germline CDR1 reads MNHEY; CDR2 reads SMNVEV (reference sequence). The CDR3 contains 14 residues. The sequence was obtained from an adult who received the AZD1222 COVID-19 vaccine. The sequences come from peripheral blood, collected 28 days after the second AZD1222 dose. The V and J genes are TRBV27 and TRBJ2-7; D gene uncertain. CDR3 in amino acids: CASSPGSYHYEQYF. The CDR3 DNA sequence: TGTGCCAGCAGTCCGGGCAGCTACCACTACGAGCAGTACTTC.